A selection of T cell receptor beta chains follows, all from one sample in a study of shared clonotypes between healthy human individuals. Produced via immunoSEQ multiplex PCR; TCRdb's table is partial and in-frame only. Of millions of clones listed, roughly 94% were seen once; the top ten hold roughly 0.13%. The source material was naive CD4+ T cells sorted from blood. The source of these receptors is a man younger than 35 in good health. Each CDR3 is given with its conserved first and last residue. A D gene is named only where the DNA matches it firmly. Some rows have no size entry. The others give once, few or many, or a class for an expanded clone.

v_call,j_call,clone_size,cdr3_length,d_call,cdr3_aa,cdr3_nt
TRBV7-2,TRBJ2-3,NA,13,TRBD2,CASSLGLAGLRYF,TGTGCCAGCAGCTTAGGGCTAGCGGGCCTGCGGTATTTT
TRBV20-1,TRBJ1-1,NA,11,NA,CSAATNTEAFF,TGCAGTGCTGCAACGAACACTGAAGCTTTCTTT
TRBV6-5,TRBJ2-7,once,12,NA,CASRTATYEQYF,TGTGCCAGCAGAACAGCCACCTACGAGCAGTACTTC
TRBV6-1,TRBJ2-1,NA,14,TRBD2,CASSEGGTSGIQFF,TGTGCCAGCAGTGAAGGTGGGACTAGCGGGATTCAGTTCTTC
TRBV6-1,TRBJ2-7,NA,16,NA,CASSEAKGVPSDEQYF,TGTGCCAGCAGTGAAGCAAAGGGCGTTCCGTCGGACGAGCAGTACTTC
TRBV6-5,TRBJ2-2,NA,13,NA,CASRPGRTGELFF,TGTGCCAGCCGACCAGGTAGAACCGGGGAGCTGTTTTTT
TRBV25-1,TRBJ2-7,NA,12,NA,CASSESLRGWYF,TGTGCCAGCAGTGAATCCCTCCGGGGGTGGTACTTC
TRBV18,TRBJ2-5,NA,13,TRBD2,CASSPTSGETQYF,TGTGCCAGCTCACCCACTAGCGGGGAGACCCAGTACTTC
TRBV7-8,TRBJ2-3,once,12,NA,CASSQDLDTQYF,TGTGCCAGCAGCCAGGACTTAGATACGCAGTATTTT
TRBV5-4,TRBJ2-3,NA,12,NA,CASHLIGDTQYF,TGTGCCAGCCACTTGATAGGGGATACGCAGTATTTT
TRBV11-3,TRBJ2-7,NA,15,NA,CASSTNPGPYYEQYF,TGTGCCAGCAGCACAAACCCGGGACCATACTACGAGCAGTACTTC
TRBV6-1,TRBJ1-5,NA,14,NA,CASSASGGTQPQHF,TGTGCCAGCAGTGCCTCGGGGGGAACTCAGCCCCAGCATTTT
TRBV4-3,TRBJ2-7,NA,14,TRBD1,CASSLGQGVGEQYF,TGCGCCAGCAGCCTCGGACAGGGGGTCGGCGAGCAGTACTTC
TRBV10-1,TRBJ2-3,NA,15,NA,CASSGGGAGTDTQYF,TGCGCCAGCAGTGGTGGCGGAGCGGGCACAGATACGCAGTATTTT
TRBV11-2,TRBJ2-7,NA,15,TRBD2,CASSPKERGYYEQYF,TGTGCCAGCAGCCCTAAGGAGCGGGGGTACTACGAGCAGTACTTC
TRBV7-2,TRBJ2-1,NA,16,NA,CASTLSQGGTYNEQFF,TGTGCCAGCACCCTAAGCCAGGGGGGAACCTACAATGAGCAGTTCTTC
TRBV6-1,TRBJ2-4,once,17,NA,CASSEAGRTLAKNIQYF,TGTGCCAGCAGTGAAGCGGGGCGAACCCTAGCCAAAAACATTCAGTACTTC
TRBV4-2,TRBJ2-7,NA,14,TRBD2,CASRASGNSYEQYF,TGTGCCAGCAGAGCTAGCGGGAACTCCTACGAGCAGTACTTC
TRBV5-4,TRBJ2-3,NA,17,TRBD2,CASSRRGKGRGNDTQYF,TGTGCCAGCAGCAGGAGAGGGAAGGGGCGGGGGAACGATACGCAGTATTTT
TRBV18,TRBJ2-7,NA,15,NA,CASSRQPGPVYEQYF,TGTGCCAGCTCACGACAACCGGGGCCGGTATACGAGCAGTACTTC
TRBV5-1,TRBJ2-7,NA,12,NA,CASSTGAYEQYF,TGCGCCAGCAGTACGGGCGCCTACGAGCAGTACTTC
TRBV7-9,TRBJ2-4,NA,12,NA,CAIERTVAIQYF,TGTGCCATCGAACGGACAGTAGCCATTCAGTACTTC
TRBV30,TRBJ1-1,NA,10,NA,CAWKYTEAFF,TGTGCCTGGAAATACACTGAAGCTTTCTTT
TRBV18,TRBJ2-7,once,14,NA,CASSPPGHPYEQYF,TGTGCCAGCTCACCCCCGGGACACCCCTACGAGCAGTACTTC
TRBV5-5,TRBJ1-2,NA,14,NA,CASSLGQAVIGYTF,TGTGCCAGCAGCTTGGGCCAGGCGGTAATCGGCTACACCTTC
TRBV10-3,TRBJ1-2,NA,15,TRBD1,CAISATTGTGEGYTF,TGTGCCATCAGTGCGACAACCGGGACAGGGGAAGGCTACACCTTC
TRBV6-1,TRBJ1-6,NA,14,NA,CASSDQGRNSPLHF,TGTGCCAGCAGTGACCAGGGCCGAAATTCACCCCTCCACTTT